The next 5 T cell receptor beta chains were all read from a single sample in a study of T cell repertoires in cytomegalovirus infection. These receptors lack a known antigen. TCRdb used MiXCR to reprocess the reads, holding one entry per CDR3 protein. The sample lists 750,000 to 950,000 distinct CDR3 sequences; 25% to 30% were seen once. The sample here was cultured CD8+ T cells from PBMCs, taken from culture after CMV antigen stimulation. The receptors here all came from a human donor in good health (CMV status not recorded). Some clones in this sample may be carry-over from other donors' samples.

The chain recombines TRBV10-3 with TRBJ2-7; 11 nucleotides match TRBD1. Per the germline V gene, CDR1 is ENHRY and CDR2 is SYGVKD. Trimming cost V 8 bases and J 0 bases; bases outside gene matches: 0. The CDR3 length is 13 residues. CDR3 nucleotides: TGTGCCATCGGGACAGGGGGCTCCTACGAGCAGTACTTC. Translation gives CAIGTGGSYEQYF.

The CDR3 reads CASRSGTVEAFF. The CDR3 bases are TGTGCCAGCAGGTCCGGGACAGTTGAAGCTTTCTTT. The chain links TRBV2 to TRBJ1-1, with 7 nucleotides matching TRBD1. The germline CDR1 and CDR2 sequences are SNHLY and FYNNEI. The CDR3 runs to 12 residues. V dropped 6 bases and J dropped 7; count of bases not matched to a gene: 5.

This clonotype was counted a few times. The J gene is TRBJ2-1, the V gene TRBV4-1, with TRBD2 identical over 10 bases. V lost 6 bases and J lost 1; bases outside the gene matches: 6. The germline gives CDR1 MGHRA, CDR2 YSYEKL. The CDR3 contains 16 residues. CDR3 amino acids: CASSLLAGLSYNEQFF. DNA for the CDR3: TGCGCCAGCAGTTTACTAGCGGGGCTTTCCTACAATGAGCAGTTCTTC.

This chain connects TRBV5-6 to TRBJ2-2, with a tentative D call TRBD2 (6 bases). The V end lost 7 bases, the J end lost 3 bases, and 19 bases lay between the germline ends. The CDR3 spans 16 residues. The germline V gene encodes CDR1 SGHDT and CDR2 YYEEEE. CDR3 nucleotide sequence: TGTGCCAGCTCCGGAGGGCCAAGGGAGGACACCGGGGAGCTGTTTTTT. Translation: CASSGGPREDTGELFF.

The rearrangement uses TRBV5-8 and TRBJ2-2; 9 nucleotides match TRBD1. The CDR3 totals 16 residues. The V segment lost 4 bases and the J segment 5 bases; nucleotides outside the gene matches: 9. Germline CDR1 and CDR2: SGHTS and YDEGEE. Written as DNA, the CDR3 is TGTGCCAGCAGCGGATACAGGGGGCCGTATACCGGGGAGCTGTTTTTT. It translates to CASSGYRGPYTGELFF. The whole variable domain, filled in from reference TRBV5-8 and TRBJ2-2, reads EAGVTQSPTHLIKTRGQQATLRCSPISGHTSVYWYQQALGLGLQFLLWYDEGEERNRGNFPPRFSGRQFPNYSSELNVNALELEDSALYLCASSGYRGPYTGELFFGEGSRLTVL.